This T cell receptor beta chain originates from a study of blood T cell repertoires in COVID-19. Per the original data handling: Amplification with reference gene primers provided the estimates of nucleated cell counts. Produced via immunoSEQ multiplex PCR; TCRdb's table is partial and in-frame only. That table supplies the V and J calls and clone size; D and trimming were determined from the DNA. The sample holds about 300,000 clones, about 87% seen once. The V segment lost 4 bases and the J segment 2 bases; nucleotides outside the gene matches: 6. Germline values: CDR1 SGHRS, CDR2 YFSETQ. This CDR3 is 16 amino acids long.

This clonotype was sampled from a woman in her thirties with COVID-19, enrolled during active disease. Sequencing used peripheral blood. The gene calls are TRBV5-1 and TRBJ2-3; 11 bases match TRBD2. The CDR3 reads CASSPPGLAATDTQYF. CDR3 coding DNA: TGCGCCAGCAGCCCGCCGGGACTAGCGGCCACAGATACGCAGTATTTT.